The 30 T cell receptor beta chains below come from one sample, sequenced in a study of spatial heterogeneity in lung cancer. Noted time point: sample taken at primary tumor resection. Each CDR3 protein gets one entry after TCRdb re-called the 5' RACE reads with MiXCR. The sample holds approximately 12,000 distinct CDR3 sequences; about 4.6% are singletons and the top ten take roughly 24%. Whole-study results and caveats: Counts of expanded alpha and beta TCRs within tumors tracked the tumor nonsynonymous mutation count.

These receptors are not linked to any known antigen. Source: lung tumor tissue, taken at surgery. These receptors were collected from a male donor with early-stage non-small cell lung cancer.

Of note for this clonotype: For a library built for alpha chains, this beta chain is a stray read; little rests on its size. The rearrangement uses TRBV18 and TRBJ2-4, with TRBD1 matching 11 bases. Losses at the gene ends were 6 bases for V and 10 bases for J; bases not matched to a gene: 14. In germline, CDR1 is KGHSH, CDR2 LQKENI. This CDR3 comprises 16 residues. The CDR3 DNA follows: TGTGCCAGCTCCATCGGACAGGGGGCTGGTGCGGGTATTCAGTACTTC. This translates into CASSIGQGAGAGIQYF.

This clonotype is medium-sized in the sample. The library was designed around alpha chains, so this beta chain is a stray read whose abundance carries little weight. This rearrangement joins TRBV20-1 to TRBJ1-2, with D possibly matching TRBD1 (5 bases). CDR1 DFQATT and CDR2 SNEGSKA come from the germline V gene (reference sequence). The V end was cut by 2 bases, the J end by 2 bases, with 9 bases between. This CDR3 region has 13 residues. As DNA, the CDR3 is TGCAGTGCTAGAAGGGACGGCAACTATGGCTACACCTTC. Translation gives CSARRDGNYGYTF.

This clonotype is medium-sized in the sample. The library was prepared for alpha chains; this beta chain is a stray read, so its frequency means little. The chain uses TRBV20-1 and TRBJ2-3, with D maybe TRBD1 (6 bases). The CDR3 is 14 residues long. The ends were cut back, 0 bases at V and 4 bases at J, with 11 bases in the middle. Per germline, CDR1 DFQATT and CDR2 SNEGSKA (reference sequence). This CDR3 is CSARDQGQADTQYF. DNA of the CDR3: TGCAGTGCTAGAGACCAGGGGCAAGCAGATACGCAGTATTTT.

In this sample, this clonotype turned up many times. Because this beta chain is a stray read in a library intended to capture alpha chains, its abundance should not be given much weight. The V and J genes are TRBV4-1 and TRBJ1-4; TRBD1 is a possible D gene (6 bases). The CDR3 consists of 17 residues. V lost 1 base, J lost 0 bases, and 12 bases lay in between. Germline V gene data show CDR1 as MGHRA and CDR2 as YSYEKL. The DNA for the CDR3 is TGCGCCAGCAGCCAAGTCCAGGGGCTTGCAACTAATGAAAAACTGTTTTTT. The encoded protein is CASSQVQGLATNEKLFF.

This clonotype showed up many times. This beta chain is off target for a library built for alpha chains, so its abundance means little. In nucleotides, the CDR3 is TGTGCCAGCTCCATCCTAAATAATTCACCCCTCCACTTT. Its translation: CASSILNNSPLHF. The J gene is TRBJ1-6, the V gene TRBV7-2; D gene uncertain. The CDR3 has 13 amino acids. Germline loops: CDR1 SGHTA, CDR2 FQGNSA. Between the trimmed V and J ends, which lost 8 bases and 5 bases, there was a span of 10 bases. Full variable domain (missing parts from reference TRBV7-2 and TRBJ1-6): GAGVSQSPSNKVTEKGKDVELRCDPISGHTALYWYRQSLGQGLEFLIYFQGNSAPDKSGLPSDRFSAERTGGSVSTLTIQRTQQEDSAVYLCASSILNNSPLHFGNGTRLTVT.

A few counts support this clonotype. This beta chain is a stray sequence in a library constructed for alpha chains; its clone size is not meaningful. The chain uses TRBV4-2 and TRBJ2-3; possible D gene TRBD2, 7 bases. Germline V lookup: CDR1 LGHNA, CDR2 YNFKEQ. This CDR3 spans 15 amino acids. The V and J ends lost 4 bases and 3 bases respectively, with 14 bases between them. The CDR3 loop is CASSRPGGRTDTQYF. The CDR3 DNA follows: TGTGCCAGCAGCCGTCCGGGGGGCCGAACAGATACGCAGTATTTT.

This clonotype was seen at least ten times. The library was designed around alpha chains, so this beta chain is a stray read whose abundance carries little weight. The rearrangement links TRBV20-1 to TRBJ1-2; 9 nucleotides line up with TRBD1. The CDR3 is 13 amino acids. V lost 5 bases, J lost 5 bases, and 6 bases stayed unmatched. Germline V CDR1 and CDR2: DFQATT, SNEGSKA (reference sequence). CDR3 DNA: TGCAGTGCTCTATCGACAGGGGGATATGGCTACACCTTC. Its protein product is CSALSTGGYGYTF.

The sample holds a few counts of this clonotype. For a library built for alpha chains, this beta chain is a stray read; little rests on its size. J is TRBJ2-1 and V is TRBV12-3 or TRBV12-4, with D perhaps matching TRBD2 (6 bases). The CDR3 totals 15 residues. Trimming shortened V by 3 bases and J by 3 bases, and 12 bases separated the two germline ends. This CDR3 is CASSLESGDYNEQFF. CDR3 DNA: TGTGCCAGCAGTTTGGAGTCGGGAGACTACAATGAGCAGTTCTTC.

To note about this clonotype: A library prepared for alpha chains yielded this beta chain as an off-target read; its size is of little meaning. CDR3 residues: CSAILGRDSPLHF. For the CDR3, the DNA is TGCAGTGCTATCCTCGGGCGCGATTCACCCCTCCACTTT. This chain joins TRBV20-1 and TRBJ1-6, with D unclear. CDR1 and CDR2 from the germline V gene are DFQATT and SNEGSKA (reference sequence). This CDR3 contains 13 residues. V gave up 4 bases and J gave up 8 bases, with 12 bases separating them.

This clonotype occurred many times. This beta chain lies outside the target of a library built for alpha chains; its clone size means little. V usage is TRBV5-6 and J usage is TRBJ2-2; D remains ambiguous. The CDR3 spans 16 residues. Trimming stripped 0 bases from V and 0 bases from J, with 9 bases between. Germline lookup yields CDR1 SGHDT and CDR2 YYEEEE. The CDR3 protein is CASSLVGASNTGELFF. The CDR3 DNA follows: TGTGCCAGCAGCTTGGTAGGTGCCTCGAACACCGGGGAGCTGTTTTTT.

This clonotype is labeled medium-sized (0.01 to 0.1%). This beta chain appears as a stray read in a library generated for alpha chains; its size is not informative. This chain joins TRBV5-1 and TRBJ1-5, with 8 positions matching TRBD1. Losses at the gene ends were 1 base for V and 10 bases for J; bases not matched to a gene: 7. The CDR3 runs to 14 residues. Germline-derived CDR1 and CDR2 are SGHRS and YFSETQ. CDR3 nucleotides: TGCGCCAGCAGCTTGTCAGGTCAGGGGGCACCCCAGCATTTT. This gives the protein CASSLSGQGAPQHF. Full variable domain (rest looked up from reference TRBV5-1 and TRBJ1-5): KAGVTQTPRYLIKTRGQQVTLSCSPISGHRSVSWYQQTPGQGLQFLFEYFSETQRNKGNFPGRFSGRQFSNSRSEMNVSTLELGDSALYLCASSLSGQGAPQHFGDGTRLSIL.

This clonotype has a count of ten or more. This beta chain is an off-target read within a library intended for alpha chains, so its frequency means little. The CDR3 sequence is CASSAVGTGRASEQYF. DNA of the CDR3: TGTGCCAGCAGTGCCGTGGGGACAGGGAGAGCGAGCGAGCAGTACTTC. The chain carries TRBV6-2 or TRBV6-3 and TRBJ2-7, with TRBD1 identical over 9 bases. V gave up 5 bases and J gave up 6 bases; unmatched junction bases: 14. The CDR3 contains 16 residues. Germline loops: CDR1 MNHEY, CDR2 SVGEGT.

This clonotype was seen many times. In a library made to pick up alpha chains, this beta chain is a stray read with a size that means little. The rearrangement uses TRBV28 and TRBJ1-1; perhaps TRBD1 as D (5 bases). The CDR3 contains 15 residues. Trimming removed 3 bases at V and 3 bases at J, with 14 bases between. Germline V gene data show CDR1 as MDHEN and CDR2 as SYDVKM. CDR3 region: CASSFGPQGDTEAFF. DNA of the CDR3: TGTGCCAGCAGTTTTGGGCCCCAAGGGGACACTGAAGCTTTCTTT. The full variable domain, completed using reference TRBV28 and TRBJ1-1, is DVKVTQSSRYLVKRTGEKVFLECVQDMDHENMFWYRQDPGLGLRLIYFSYDVKMKEKGDIPEGYSVSREKKERFSLILESASTNQTSMYLCASSFGPQGDTEAFFGQGTRLTVV.

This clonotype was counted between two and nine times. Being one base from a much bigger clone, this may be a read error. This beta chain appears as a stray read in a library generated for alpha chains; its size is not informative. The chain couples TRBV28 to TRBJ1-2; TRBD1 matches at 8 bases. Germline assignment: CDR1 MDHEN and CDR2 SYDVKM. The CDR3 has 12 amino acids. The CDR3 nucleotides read TGTGTCGTGACAGGGGCGAACTATGACTACACCTTC. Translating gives CVVTGANYDYTF.

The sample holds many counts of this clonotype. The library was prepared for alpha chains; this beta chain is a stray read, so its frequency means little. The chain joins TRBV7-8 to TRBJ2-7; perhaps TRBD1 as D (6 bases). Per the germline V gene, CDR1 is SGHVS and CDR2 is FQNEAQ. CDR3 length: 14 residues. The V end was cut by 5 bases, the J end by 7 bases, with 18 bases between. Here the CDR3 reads CASSRDINSGEQYF. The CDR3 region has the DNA TGTGCCAGCAGCCGGGACATCAACTCGGGGGAGCAGTACTTC.

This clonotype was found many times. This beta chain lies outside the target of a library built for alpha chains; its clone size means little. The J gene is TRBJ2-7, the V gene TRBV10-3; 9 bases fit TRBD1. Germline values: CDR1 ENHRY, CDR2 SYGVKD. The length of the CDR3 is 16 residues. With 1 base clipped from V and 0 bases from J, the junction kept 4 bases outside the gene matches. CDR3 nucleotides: TGTGCCATCAGTGAGTTCTTACAGGGGGCCTCCTACGAGCAGTACTTC. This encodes CAISEFLQGASYEQYF.

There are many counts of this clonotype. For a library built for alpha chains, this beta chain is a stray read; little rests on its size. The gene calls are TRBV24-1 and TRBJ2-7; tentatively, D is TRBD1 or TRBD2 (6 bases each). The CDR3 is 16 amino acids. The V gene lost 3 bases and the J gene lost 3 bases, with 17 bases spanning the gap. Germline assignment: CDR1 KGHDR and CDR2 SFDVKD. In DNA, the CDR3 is TGTGCCACCAGTGATCCCATCGGGGGCTCGCTCTACGAGCAGTACTTC. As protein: CATSDPIGGSLYEQYF.

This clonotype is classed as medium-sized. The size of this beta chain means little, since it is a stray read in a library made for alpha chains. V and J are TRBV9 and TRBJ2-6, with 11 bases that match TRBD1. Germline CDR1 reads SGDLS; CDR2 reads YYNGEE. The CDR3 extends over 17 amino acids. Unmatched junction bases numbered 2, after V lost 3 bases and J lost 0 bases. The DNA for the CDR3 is TGTGCCAGCAGCGCCGGGACAGGGGGCTCTGGGGCCAACGTCCTGACTTTC. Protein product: CASSAGTGGSGANVLTF.

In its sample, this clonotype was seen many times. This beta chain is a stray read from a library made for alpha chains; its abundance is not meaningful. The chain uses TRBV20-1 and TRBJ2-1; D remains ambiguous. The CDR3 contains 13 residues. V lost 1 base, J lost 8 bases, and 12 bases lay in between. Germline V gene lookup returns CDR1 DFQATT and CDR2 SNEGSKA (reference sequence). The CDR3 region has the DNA TGCAGTGCTAGAGCAAGGGTTACGGATGAGCAGTTCTTC. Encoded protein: CSARARVTDEQFF.

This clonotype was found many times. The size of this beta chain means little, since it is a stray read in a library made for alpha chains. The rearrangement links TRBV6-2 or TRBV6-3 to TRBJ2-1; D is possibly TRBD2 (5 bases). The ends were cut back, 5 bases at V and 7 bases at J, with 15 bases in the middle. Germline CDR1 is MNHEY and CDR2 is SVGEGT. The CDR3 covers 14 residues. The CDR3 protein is CASSTDSNRNEQFF. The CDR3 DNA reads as TGTGCCAGCAGTACGGACTCGAACCGGAATGAGCAGTTCTTC.

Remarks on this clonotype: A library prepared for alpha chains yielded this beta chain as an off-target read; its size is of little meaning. The CDR3, as DNA: TGTGCCAGCAGCTACTTAGAGAACACTGAAGCTTTCTTT. Translated: CASSYLENTEAFF. This chain joins TRBV28 and TRBJ1-1; D remains ambiguous. CDR1 is MDHEN, CDR2 SYDVKM, per germline. The V end was cut by 6 bases, the J end by 1 base, with 9 bases between. The CDR3 has 13 amino acids. The full variable domain, completed using reference TRBV28 and TRBJ1-1, is DVKVTQSSRYLVKRTGEKVFLECVQDMDHENMFWYRQDPGLGLRLIYFSYDVKMKEKGDIPEGYSVSREKKERFSLILESASTNQTSMYLCASSYLENTEAFFGQGTRLTVV.

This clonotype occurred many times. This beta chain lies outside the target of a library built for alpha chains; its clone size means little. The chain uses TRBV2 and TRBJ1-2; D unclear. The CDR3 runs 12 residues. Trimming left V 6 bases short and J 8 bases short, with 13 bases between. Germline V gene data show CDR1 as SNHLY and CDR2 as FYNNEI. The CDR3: CASSTGIRGYTF. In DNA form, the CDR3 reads TGTGCCAGCAGCACGGGGATCCGGGGCTACACCTTC.

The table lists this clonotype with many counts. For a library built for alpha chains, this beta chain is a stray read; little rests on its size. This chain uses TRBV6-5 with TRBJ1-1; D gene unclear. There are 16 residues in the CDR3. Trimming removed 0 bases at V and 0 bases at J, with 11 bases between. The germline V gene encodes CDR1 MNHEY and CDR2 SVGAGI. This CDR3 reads CASSYSSIGMNTEAFF. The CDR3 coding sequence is TGTGCCAGCAGTTACTCGAGTATAGGTATGAACACTGAAGCTTTCTTT.

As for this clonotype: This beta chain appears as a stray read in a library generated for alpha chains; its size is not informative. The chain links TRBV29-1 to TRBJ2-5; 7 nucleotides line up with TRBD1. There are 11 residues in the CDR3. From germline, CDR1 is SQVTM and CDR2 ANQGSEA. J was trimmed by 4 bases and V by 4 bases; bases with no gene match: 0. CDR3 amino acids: CSVAGGETQYF. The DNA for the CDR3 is TGCAGCGTTGCAGGGGGAGAGACCCAGTACTTC.

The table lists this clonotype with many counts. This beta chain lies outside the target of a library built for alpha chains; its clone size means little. The CDR3 reads CASSLDYNEQFF. The CDR3, as DNA: TGTGCCAGCAGTTTAGATTACAATGAGCAGTTCTTC. The V call is TRBV28, the J call TRBJ2-1; D unresolved. Germline CDR1 is MDHEN and CDR2 is SYDVKM. The CDR3 has 12 amino acids. The V and J ends lost 2 bases and 4 bases respectively, with 3 bases between them.

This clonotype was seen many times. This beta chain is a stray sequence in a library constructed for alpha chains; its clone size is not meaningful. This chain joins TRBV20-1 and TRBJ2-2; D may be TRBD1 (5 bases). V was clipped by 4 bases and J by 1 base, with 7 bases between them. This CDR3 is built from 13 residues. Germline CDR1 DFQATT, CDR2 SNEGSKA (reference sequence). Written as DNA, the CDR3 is TGCAGTGCTAACAGGCTGAACACCGGGGAGCTGTTTTTT. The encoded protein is CSANRLNTGELFF.

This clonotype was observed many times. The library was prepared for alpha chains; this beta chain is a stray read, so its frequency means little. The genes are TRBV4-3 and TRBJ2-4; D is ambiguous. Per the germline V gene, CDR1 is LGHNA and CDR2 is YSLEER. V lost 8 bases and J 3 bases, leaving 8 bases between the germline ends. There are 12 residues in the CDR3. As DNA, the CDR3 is TGCGCCAGCTCGGCTGTCAAAAACATTCAGTACTTC. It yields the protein CASSAVKNIQYF.

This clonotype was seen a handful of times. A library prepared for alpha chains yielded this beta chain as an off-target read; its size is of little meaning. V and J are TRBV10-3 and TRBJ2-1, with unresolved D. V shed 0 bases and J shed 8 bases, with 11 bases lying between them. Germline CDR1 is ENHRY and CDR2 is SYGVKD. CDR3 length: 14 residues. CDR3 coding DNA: TGTGCCATCAGTGAGTCAGGCCGAACGTATGAGCAGTTCTTC. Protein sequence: CAISESGRTYEQFF.

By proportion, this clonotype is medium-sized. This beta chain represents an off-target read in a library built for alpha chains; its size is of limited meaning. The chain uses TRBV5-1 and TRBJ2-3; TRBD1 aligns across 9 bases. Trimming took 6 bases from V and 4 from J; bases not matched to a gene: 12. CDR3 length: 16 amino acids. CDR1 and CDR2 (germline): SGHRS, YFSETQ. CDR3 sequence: CASKILQGALADTQYF. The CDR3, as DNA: TGCGCCAGCAAAATTCTACAGGGGGCGCTCGCAGATACGCAGTATTTT.

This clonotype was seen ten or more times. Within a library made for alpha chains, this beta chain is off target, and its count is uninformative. CDR3 residues: CASRPSVGGGYTEAFF. The CDR3 region has the DNA TGTGCCAGCAGACCCTCGGTAGGAGGGGGCTACACTGAAGCTTTCTTT. The rearrangement joins TRBV6-5 to TRBJ1-1, with TRBD1 matching 7 bases. With 6 bases clipped from V and 3 bases from J, the junction kept 13 bases outside the gene matches. The CDR3 runs to 16 residues. Germline V CDR1 and CDR2: MNHEY, SVGAGI.